Below, 3 T cell receptor beta chains from the same sample are listed, as sequenced in a study of monozygotic twins with cystic fibrosis. Using immunoSEQ multiplex PCR, the repertoire was profiled, and TCRdb retains in-frame clones only, with some absent. The repertoire holds roughly 13,000 clones, with approximately 92% as singletons. Sequenced sample: blood. The receptors shown here come from a boy aged 10-17 years with cystic fibrosis.

The chain combines TRBV18 with TRBJ2-7, with D maybe TRBD2 (7 bases). Trimming stripped 6 bases from V and 7 bases from J, with 22 bases between. Germline CDR1 and CDR2: KGHSH and LQKENI. This CDR3 spans 15 amino acids. The CDR3 loop is CASSTESGGRVEQYF. The CDR3 DNA sequence: TGTGCCAGCTCCACCGAGTCGGGGGGCCGGGTTGAGCAGTACTTC.

The chain has TRBV2 and TRBJ1-5, with a tentative D call TRBD1 (5 bases). Trimming cost V 10 bases and J 6 bases, with 19 bases left between them. This CDR3 is 14 amino acids long. CDR1 SNHLY and CDR2 FYNNEI come from the germline V gene. This CDR3 reads CATSTTGLGQPQHF. The CDR3 nucleotides read TGTGCCACGTCAACCACAGGTCTCGGTCAGCCCCAGCATTTT.

The chain uses TRBV7-9 and TRBJ1-2; possibly TRBD1 for D (5 bases). Per germline, CDR1 SEHNR and CDR2 FQNEAQ (reference sequence). The V end lost 5 bases, the J end lost 5 bases, and 15 bases lay between the germline ends. The CDR3 is made up of 14 amino acids. The CDR3: CASSPGAGEYGYTF. CDR3 bases: TGTGCCAGCAGCCCCGGGGCGGGGGAATATGGCTACACCTTC.